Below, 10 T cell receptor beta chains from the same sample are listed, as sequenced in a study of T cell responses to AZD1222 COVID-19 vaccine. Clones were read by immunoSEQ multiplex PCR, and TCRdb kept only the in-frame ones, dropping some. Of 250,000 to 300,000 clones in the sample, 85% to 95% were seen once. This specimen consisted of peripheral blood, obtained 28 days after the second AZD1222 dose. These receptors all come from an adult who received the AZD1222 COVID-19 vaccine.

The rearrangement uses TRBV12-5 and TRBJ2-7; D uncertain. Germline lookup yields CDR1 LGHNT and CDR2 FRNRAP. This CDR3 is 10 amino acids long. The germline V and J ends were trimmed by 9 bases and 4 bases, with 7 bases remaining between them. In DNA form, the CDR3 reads TGTGCTAGCGGCAGGTACGAGCAGTACTTC. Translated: CASGRYEQYF.

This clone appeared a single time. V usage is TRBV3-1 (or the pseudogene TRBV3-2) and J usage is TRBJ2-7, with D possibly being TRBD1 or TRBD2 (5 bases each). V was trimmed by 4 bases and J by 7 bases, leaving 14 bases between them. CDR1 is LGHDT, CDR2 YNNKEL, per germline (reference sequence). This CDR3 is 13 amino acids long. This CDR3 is CASSPRDPWEQYF. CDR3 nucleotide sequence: TGTGCCAGCAGCCCCCGGGACCCTTGGGAGCAGTACTTC.

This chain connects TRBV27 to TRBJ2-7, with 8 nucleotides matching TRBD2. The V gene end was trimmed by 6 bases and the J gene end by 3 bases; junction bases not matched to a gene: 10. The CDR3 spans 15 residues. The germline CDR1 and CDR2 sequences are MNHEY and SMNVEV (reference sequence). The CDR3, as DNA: TGTGCCAGCAGGACTCTAGCGGGCTTAGACTACGAGCAGTACTTC. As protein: CASRTLAGLDYEQYF.

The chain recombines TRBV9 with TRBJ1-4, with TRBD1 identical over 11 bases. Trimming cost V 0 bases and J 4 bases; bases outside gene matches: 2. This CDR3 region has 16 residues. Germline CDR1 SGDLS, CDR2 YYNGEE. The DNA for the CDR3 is TGTGCCAGCAGCGTAGTGGGGACAGGGGGTAATGAAAAACTGTTTTTT. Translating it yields CASSVVGTGGNEKLFF.

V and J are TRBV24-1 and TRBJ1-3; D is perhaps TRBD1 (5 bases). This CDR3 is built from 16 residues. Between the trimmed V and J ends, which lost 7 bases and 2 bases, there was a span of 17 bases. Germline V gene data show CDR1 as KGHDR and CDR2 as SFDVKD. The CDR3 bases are TGTGCCACCAGCCCGGGGAGGGGAGTCCCTGGAAACACCATATATTTT. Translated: CATSPGRGVPGNTIYF.

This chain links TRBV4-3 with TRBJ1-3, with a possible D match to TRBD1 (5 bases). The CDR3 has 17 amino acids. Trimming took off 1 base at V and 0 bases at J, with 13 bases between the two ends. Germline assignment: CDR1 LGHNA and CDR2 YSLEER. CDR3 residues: CASSQVWGSGSGNTIYF. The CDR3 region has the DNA TGCGCCAGCAGCCAAGTTTGGGGCTCGGGCTCTGGAAACACCATATATTTT.

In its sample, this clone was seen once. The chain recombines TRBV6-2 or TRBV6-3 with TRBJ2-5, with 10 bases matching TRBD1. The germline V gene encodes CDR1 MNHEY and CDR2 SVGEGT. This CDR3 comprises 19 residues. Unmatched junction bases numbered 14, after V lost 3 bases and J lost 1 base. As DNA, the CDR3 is TGTGCCAGCAGTTATCCTTCCGGGACAGGGGCCCGATCCCAAGAGACCCAGTACTTC. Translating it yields CASSYPSGTGARSQETQYF.

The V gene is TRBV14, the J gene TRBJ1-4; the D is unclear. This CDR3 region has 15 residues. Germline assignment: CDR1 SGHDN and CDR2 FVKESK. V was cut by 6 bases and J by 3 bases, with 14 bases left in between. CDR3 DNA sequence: TGTGCCAGCAGTTACAAGGGAGCGGCTAATGAAAAACTGTTTTTT. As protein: CASSYKGAANEKLFF.

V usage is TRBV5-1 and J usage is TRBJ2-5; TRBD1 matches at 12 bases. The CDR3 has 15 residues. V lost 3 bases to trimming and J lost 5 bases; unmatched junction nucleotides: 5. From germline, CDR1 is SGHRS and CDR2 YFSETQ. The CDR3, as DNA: TGCGCCAGCAGCTCGGGACAGGGGGCGCGGGAGACCCAGTACTTC. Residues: CASSSGQGARETQYF.

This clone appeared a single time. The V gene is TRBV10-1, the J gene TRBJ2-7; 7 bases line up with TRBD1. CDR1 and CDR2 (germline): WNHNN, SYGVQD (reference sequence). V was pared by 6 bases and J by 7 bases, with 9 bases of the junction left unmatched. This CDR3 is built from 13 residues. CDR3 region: CASSLLRTGEQYF. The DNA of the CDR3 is TGCGCCAGCAGCCTCCTCCGGACAGGAGAGCAGTACTTC.